The TCR beta chain under discussion was sequenced for a study of tumor-infiltrating lymphocytes in localized non-small cell lung cancer. Turning to the study itself: The cohort mixed smokers and never-smokers, several histologies, and some post-neoadjuvant-chemotherapy samples. Each patient gave resected tumor and non-adjacent uninvolved lung tissue.

This CDR3 region has 11 residues. The V gene's germline CDR1 is LNHDA and CDR2 SQIVND (reference sequence). V was cut by 5 bases and J by 7 bases, with 8 bases left in between. General study points: IM1 and IM2 tumors showed no difference in T-cell fraction.

Produced via immunoSEQ multiplex PCR; TCRdb's table is partial and in-frame only. Altogether approximately 6,900 clones are present, just under 75% being singletons, with the ten largest covering more than 10%. Concerning this clone: Its antigen is not identified.

Specimen: lung tumor tissue. The J gene is TRBJ2-5, the V gene TRBV19, with D hard to call. This TCR was recovered from a human donor with non-small cell lung cancer. This chain's CDR3 is CASSSSGTQYF. The CDR3 coding sequence is TGTGCCAGTAGTTCGTCTGGGACCCAGTACTTC.